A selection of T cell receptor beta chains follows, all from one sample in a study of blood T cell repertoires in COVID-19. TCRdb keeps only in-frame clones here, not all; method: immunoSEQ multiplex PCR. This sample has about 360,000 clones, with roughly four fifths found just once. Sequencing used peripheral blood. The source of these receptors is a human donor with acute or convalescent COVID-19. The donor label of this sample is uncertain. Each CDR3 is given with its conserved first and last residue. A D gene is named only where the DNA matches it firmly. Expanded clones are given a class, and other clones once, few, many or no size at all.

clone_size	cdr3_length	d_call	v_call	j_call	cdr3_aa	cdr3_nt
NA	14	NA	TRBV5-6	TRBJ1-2	CATRGSGGTYGYTF	TGTGCCACCAGAGGTTCGGGGGGCACTTATGGCTACACCTTC
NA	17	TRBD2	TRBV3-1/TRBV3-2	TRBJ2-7	CASSQGIAGGGSYEQYF	TGTGCCAGCAGCCAAGGCATTGCGGGGGGGGGTTCCTACGAGCAGTACTTC
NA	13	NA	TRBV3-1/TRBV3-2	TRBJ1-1	CASSPQMNTEAFF	TGTGCCAGCAGCCCGCAGATGAACACTGAAGCTTTCTTT
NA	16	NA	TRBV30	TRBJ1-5	CAWSRQGYGSNQPQHF	TGTGCCTGGAGTCGTCAGGGCTACGGTAGCAATCAGCCCCAGCATTTT
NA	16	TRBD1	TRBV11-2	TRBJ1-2	CASSDYWGQGAYAYTF	TGTGCCAGCAGCGATTATTGGGGACAGGGAGCTTATGCCTACACCTTC
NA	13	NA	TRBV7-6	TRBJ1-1	CASSFNLNTEAFF	TGTGCCAGCAGCTTCAACTTAAACACTGAAGCTTTCTTT
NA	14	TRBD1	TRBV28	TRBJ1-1	CASVGQGMNTEAFF	TGTGCCAGCGTTGGACAGGGTATGAACACTGAAGCTTTCTTT
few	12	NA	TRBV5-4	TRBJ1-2	CASSSTLYGYTF	TGTGCCAGCAGCTCAACTTTATATGGCTACACCTTC
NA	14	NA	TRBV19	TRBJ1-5	CASRGRGNNQPQHF	TGTGCCAGTCGAGGACGGGGAAACAATCAGCCCCAGCATTTT
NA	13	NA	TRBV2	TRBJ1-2	CASSERREDGYTF	TGTGCCAGCAGTGAGCGCAGAGAGGATGGCTACACCTTC
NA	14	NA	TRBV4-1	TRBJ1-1	CASSLGTYRNEAFF	TGCGCCAGCAGCCTGGGGACATACCGAAATGAAGCTTTCTTT
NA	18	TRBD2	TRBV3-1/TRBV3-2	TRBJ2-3	CASSPRLGLAGGTDTQYF	TGTGCCAGCAGCCCTAGACTAGGACTAGCGGGGGGTACAGATACGCAGTATTTT
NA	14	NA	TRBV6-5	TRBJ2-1	CASSYAGPRNEQFF	TGTGCCAGCAGTTACGCGGGACCCAGAAATGAGCAGTTCTTC
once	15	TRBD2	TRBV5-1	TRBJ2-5	CASSLKRGGRETQYF	TGCGCCAGCAGCTTGAAGCGGGGAGGGCGGGAGACCCAGTACTTC
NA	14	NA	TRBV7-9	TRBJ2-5	CASRDDRRRAAQYF	TGTGCCAGCAGGGACGACAGGCGGCGGGCGGCCCAGTACTTC
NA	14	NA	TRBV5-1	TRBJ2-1	CASSLGPLSNEQFF	TGCGCCAGCAGCTTGGGGCCTCTGTCTAATGAGCAGTTCTTC
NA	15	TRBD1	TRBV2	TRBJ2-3	CASRADRGGTDTQYF	TGTGCCAGCCGTGCGGACAGGGGAGGTACAGATACGCAGTATTTT
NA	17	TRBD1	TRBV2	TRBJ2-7	CASSDVRALQGAREQYF	TGTGCCAGCAGTGATGTTCGGGCATTACAGGGGGCGCGGGAGCAGTACTTC
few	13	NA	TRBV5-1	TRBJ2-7	CASSPTVSYEQYF	TGCGCCAGCAGCCCGACAGTTTCCTACGAGCAGTACTTC
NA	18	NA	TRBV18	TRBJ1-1	CASLPVTTGGFKGTEAFF	TGTGCCAGCCTACCCGTAACTACAGGAGGGTTCAAGGGCACTGAAGCTTTCTTT
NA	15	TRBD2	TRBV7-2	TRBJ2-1	CASSLVASGYNEQFF	TGTGCCAGCAGCTTAGTGGCTAGCGGGTACAATGAGCAGTTCTTC
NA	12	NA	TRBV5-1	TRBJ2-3	CASSYRAGTQYF	TGCGCCAGCAGCTATCGGGCGGGTACGCAGTATTTT
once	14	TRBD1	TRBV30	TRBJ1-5	CAWSRGTGNQPQHF	TGTGCCTGGAGTAGAGGGACAGGGAACCAGCCCCAGCATTTT
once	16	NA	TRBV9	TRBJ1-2	CASSVEGGARGYGYTF	TGTGCCAGCAGCGTAGAGGGAGGGGCCCGTGGTTATGGCTACACCTTC
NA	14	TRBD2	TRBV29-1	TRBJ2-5	CSVEGLAGGETQYF	TGCAGCGTTGAGGGACTAGCGGGAGGGGAGACCCAGTACTTC
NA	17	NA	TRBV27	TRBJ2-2	CASSLVGGTTNTGELFF	TGTGCCAGCAGTTTGGTTGGCGGGACCACTAACACCGGGGAGCTGTTTTTT
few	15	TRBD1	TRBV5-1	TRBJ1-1	CASSLEATGVGEAFF	TGCGCCAGCAGCTTGGAGGCGACAGGGGTGGGTGAAGCTTTCTTT
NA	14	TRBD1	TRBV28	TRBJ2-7	CASRPGGAWSEQYF	TGTGCCAGCAGGCCAGGGGGCGCTTGGAGCGAGCAGTACTTC
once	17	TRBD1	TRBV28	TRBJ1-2	CASSSPGTGLPYYGYTF	TGTGCCAGCAGTTCCCCCGGGACAGGTCTCCCCTACTATGGCTACACCTTC
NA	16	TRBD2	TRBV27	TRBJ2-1	CASRLRAGVSYNEQFF	TGTGCCAGCAGATTAAGAGCGGGAGTCTCCTACAATGAGCAGTTCTTC
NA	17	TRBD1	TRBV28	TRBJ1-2	CASTPGGTGPVVYGYTF	TGTGCCAGCACCCCTGGGGGGACAGGGCCAGTAGTATATGGCTACACCTTC
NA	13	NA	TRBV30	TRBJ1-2	CAWSAGGNYGYTF	TGTGCCTGGAGTGCCGGGGGGAACTATGGCTACACCTTC
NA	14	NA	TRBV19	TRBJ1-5	CASSITGNNQPQHF	TGTGCCAGTAGTATAACGGGGAACAATCAGCCCCAGCATTTT
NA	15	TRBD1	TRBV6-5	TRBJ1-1	CASISRQGPNTEAFF	TGTGCCAGCATCTCTAGACAGGGGCCGAACACTGAAGCTTTCTTT
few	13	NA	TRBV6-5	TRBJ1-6	CASNRRGNSPLHF	TGTGCCAGCAATAGACGCGGTAATTCACCCCTCCACTTT
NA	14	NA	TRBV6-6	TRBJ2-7	CASRLQGGRVEQYF	TGTGCCAGCAGGCTCCAGGGAGGTAGGGTCGAGCAGTACTTC
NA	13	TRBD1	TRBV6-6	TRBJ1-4	CASGITGAEKLFF	TGTGCCAGCGGGATAACAGGGGCTGAAAAACTGTTTTTT
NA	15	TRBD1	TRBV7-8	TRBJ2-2	CASSPRGPSTGELFF	TGTGCCAGCAGCCCCAGGGGGCCGAGCACCGGGGAGCTGTTTTTT
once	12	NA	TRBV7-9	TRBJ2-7	CASSLAHYEQYF	TGTGCCAGCAGCTTAGCCCACTACGAGCAGTACTTC
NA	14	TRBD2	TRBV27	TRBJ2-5	CASRSSGSGKTQYF	TGTGCCAGCAGGAGTAGCGGGAGTGGGAAGACCCAGTACTTC
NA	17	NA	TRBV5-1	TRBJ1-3	CASSFESHPGSGNTIYF	TGCGCCAGCAGCTTTGAGTCCCACCCCGGTTCTGGAAACACCATATATTTT
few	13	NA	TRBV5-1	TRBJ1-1	CASSLGHLAEAFF	TGCGCCAGCAGCCTGGGACATCTCGCTGAAGCTTTCTTT
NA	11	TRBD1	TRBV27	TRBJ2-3	CASRDRVTQYF	TGTGCCAGTCGGGACAGGGTTACGCAGTATTTT
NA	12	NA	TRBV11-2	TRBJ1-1	CASSSGGNLAFF	TGTGCCAGCAGCTCTGGAGGTAATTTGGCTTTCTTT
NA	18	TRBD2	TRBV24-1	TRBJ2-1	CATSDSPASGRFYNEQFF	TGTGCCACCAGTGATTCACCGGCTAGCGGACGGTTCTACAATGAGCAGTTCTTC